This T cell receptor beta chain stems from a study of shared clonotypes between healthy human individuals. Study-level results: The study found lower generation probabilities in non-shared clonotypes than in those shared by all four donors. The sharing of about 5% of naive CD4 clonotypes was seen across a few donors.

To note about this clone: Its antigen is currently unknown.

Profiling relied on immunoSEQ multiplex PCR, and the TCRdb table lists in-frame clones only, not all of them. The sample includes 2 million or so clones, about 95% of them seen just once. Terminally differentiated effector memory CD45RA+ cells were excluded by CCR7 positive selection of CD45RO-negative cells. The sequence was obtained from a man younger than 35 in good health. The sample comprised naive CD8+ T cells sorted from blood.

The CDR3 loop reads CASSVATGGNYEQYF. CDR3 coding DNA: TGTGCCAGCAGCGTAGCCACAGGGGGAAACTACGAGCAGTACTTC. The chain recombines TRBV9 with TRBJ2-7; 8 positions agree with TRBD1. This CDR3 spans 15 amino acids. The junction had 5 bases not matched to a gene; V was cut back by 0 bases and J by 3 bases. Germline CDR1 is SGDLS and CDR2 is YYNGEE.